What follows are 7 T cell receptor beta chains derived from one specimen sequenced in a study of shared clonotypes between healthy human individuals. Some clones are missing from TCRdb's copy, which holds only in-frame ones; the method was immunoSEQ multiplex PCR. Of 800,000 or so clones listed, roughly 96% are singletons. Naive-designated CD8 cells lacked CD45RO, were positively enriched for CCR7, and omitted terminally differentiated effector memory CD45RA+ cells. Sequenced sample: naive CD8+ T cells sorted from blood. These receptors all stem from a man aged 30 to 39 in good health.

This clone was observed a single time. The genes are TRBV7-8 and TRBJ2-7; 11 bases are a match to TRBD2. The CDR3 totals 16 residues. V trimming: 2 bases; J trimming: 2 bases; junction bases outside the gene matches: 5. CDR1 is SGHVS, CDR2 FQNEAQ, per germline. The CDR3 sequence: CASSLHRTSGPYEQYF. Here the CDR3 DNA reads TGTGCCAGCAGCTTACATAGGACTAGCGGGCCCTACGAGCAGTACTTC.

This rearrangement joins TRBV19 to TRBJ1-5; the D gene is possibly TRBD1 (5 bases). This CDR3 is 15 amino acids long. The V end lost 0 bases, the J end lost 7 bases, and 13 bases lay between the germline ends. The germline V gene has CDR1 LNHDA and CDR2 SQIVND (reference sequence). The DNA for the CDR3 is TGTGCCAGTAGTATAGATCTCGCCGAGGGGCAGCCCCAGCATTTT. Translating it yields CASSIDLAEGQPQHF.

This rearrangement joins TRBV7-9 to TRBJ1-4; 7 bases map to TRBD1. The V and J ends lost 1 base and 8 bases, in that order; junction bases with no gene match: 4. The CDR3 covers 14 residues. Germline CDR1 and CDR2: SEHNR and FQNEAQ (reference sequence). The chain's CDR3 is CASSLDQGEEKLFF. The CDR3 DNA reads TGTGCCAGCAGCTTAGACCAGGGGGAAGAAAAACTGTTTTTT.

The rearrangement links TRBV4-1 to TRBJ2-6; D gene unclear. Germline V gene lookup returns CDR1 MGHRA and CDR2 YSYEKL. CDR3 length equals 15 residues. V was trimmed by 1 base and J by 0 bases, leaving 4 bases between them. In nucleotides, the CDR3 is TGCGCCAGCAGCCAAGGTCTCTCTGGGGCCAACGTCCTGACTTTC. As protein: CASSQGLSGANVLTF.

V and J are TRBV27 and TRBJ2-1; D uncertain. The V gene's germline CDR1 is MNHEY and CDR2 SMNVEV (reference sequence). V was clipped by 4 bases and J by 9 bases, with 13 bases between them. The CDR3 spans 13 residues. The CDR3 DNA follows: TGTGCCAGCAGTTCCGCTAGGTTAATTGAGCAGTTCTTC. Encoded protein: CASSSARLIEQFF.

The rearrangement joins TRBV2 to TRBJ2-7; D remains ambiguous. The ends were cut back, 5 bases at V and 7 bases at J, with 9 bases in the middle. Germline loops: CDR1 SNHLY, CDR2 FYNNEI. The CDR3 contains 11 residues. CDR3 bases: TGTGCCAGCAGTATAGGAGTTGAGCAGTACTTC. Translation: CASSIGVEQYF.

V is TRBV14 and J is TRBJ2-7; perhaps TRBD1 as D (5 bases). This CDR3 has 17 amino acids. Per germline, CDR1 SGHDN and CDR2 FVKESK. V lost 4 bases and J lost 1, with 20 bases in between. CDR3 coding DNA: TGTGCCAGCAGCCCTCGCCGTCTCAGGGCCCCTTCCTACGAGCAGTACTTC. Protein sequence: CASSPRRLRAPSYEQYF. Drawing the rest from reference TRBV14 and TRBJ2-7, the complete variable domain is EAGVTQFPSHSVIEKGQTVTLRCDPISGHDNLYWYRRVMGKEIKFLLHFVKESKQDESGMPNNRFLAERTGGTYSTLKVQPAELEDSGVYFCASSPRRLRAPSYEQYFGPGTRLTVT.